These 6 T cell receptor beta chains originate from one sample sequenced in a study of T cell responses to AZD1222 COVID-19 vaccine. Clones were sequenced by immunoSEQ multiplex PCR, and TCRdb holds only the in-frame ones, with some missing. The sample holds some 53,000 clones, about 87% seen once. The sequencing used peripheral blood, collected 28 days after the second AZD1222 dose. The receptors stem from an adult who received the AZD1222 COVID-19 vaccine.

The genes are TRBV9 and TRBJ2-5, with no clear D. The CDR3 sequence is 11 residues long. Trimming cost V 6 bases and J 3 bases, with 6 bases left between them. Germline V gene lookup returns CDR1 SGDLS and CDR2 YYNGEE. The CDR3 loop is CASNPKETQYF. The CDR3 nucleotides read TGTGCCAGCAACCCCAAAGAGACCCAGTACTTC.

V gene TRBV5-6 combines with J gene TRBJ1-3; tentative D call: TRBD1 (5 bases). The CDR3 spans 16 residues. Trimming took off 1 base at V and 0 bases at J, with 11 bases between the two ends. Germline V CDR1 and CDR2: SGHDT, YYEEEE. In DNA, the CDR3 is TGTGCCAGCAGCTTGCGTGAAAGGGGCTCTGGAAACACCATATATTTT. Protein product: CASSLRERGSGNTIYF.

This clone was detected only once. This chain joins TRBV28 and TRBJ2-3; TRBD1 agrees at 8 bases. The CDR3 extends over 18 amino acids. With V trimmed by 4 bases and J by 7 bases, 19 bases remained unmatched. Germline V gene lookup returns CDR1 MDHEN and CDR2 SYDVKM. In DNA form, the CDR3 reads TGTGCCAGCAGTTCCCTCCTGATCGACAGGGGCCCTGAAAATACGCAGTATTTT. Amino acid sequence: CASSSLLIDRGPENTQYF.

This chain links TRBV10-3 with TRBJ2-7; the D gene is possibly TRBD2 (6 bases). V was pared by 8 bases and J by 3 bases, with 11 bases between. This CDR3 is built from 12 residues. Germline loops: CDR1 ENHRY, CDR2 SYGVKD. This CDR3 reads CAIAAGYYEQYF. The CDR3 DNA is TGTGCCATCGCGGCGGGATACTACGAGCAGTACTTC.

The chain has TRBV9 and TRBJ2-3, with D hard to call. CDR3 length: 13 amino acids. Trimming took off 0 bases at V and 3 bases at J, with 5 bases between the two ends. Germline V gene lookup returns CDR1 SGDLS and CDR2 YYNGEE. The DNA for the CDR3 is TGTGCCAGCAGCGTAGGACCGACAGATACGCAGTATTTT. Residues: CASSVGPTDTQYF.

The genes are TRBV7-3 and TRBJ1-1, with D possibly matching TRBD1 (6 bases). The V gene's germline CDR1 is SGHTA and CDR2 FQGTGA. The germline V and J ends were trimmed by 2 bases and 1 base, with 14 bases remaining between them. CDR3 length: 16 amino acids. CDR3 sequence reads: CASSLWGPKGNTEAFF. CDR3 coding DNA: TGTGCCAGCAGCTTATGGGGGCCGAAAGGGAACACTGAAGCTTTCTTT.